The 26 T cell receptor beta chains below all came from one sample that was sequenced in a study of cytomegalovirus exposure and HLA in healthy donors. The protocol was immunoSEQ multiplex PCR, while the TCRdb copy is restricted to in-frame clones and leaves out a portion. The sample contains fewer than 200,000 clones, around nine tenths of which appear only once. The sequenced sample was PBMCs. These receptors all come from a man between 18 and 29 years old in good health and CMV-seropositive.

V gene TRBV7-9 combines with J gene TRBJ2-7; 8 bases align to TRBD1. Losses at the gene ends were 4 bases for V and 3 bases for J; bases not matched to a gene: 8. The CDR3 covers 15 residues. Germline V gives CDR1 SEHNR, CDR2 FQNEAQ (reference sequence). The CDR3 sequence: CASSSRDRTIYEQYF. CDR3 coding DNA: TGTGCCAGCAGCTCCCGGGACAGGACTATCTACGAGCAGTACTTC.

This rearrangement joins TRBV27 to TRBJ1-2; TRBD1 might be the D (6 bases). Germline V lookup: CDR1 MNHEY, CDR2 SMNVEV (reference sequence). V lost 0 bases to trimming and J lost 5 bases, with 13 bases between them. The CDR3 totals 15 residues. CDR3 sequence reads: CASSLSSGTSYGYTF. The CDR3, as DNA: TGTGCCAGCAGTTTATCTTCGGGGACATCATATGGCTACACCTTC.

The chain has TRBV4-1 and TRBJ2-7, with D perhaps matching TRBD2 (5 bases). CDR1 MGHRA and CDR2 YSYEKL come from the germline V gene. Trimming removed 1 base at V and 4 bases at J, with 14 bases between. The CDR3 sequence is 15 residues long. DNA of the CDR3: TGCGCCAGCAGCCAAGGGGTCTACGAGGGATACGAGCAGTACTTC. It is translated as CASSQGVYEGYEQYF.

The rearrangement links TRBV11-1 to TRBJ1-1; D is uncertain. Trimming left V 2 bases short and J 7 bases short, with 8 bases between. In germline, CDR1 is SGHAT, CDR2 FQDESV (reference sequence). This CDR3 comprises 12 residues. CDR3 in DNA: TGTGCCAGCAGCTTAATCGGGAATGAAGCTTTCTTT. This codes for CASSLIGNEAFF.

The chain has TRBV4-1 and TRBJ2-7; TRBD2 might be the D (5 bases). The germline CDR1 and CDR2 sequences are MGHRA and YSYEKL. The CDR3 loop spans 13 amino acids. Trimming took off 6 bases at V and 1 base at J, with 10 bases between the two ends. The CDR3: CASSIRLSYEQYF. In DNA form, the CDR3 reads TGCGCCAGCAGTATCCGACTATCCTACGAGCAGTACTTC.

The V gene is TRBV28, the J gene TRBJ2-3; 10 nucleotides line up with TRBD1. J gave up 1 base and V 7 bases, and 14 bases lay outside the gene matches. The CDR3 consists of 18 residues. From germline, CDR1 is MDHEN and CDR2 SYDVKM. This chain's CDR3 is CASIKASGTGDGTDTQYF. The CDR3 DNA reads as TGTGCCAGCATCAAGGCGAGCGGGACAGGGGACGGCACAGATACGCAGTATTTT. The variable domain in full, completed from reference TRBV28 and TRBJ2-3, reads DVKVTQSSRYLVKRTGEKVFLECVQDMDHENMFWYRQDPGLGLRLIYFSYDVKMKEKGDIPEGYSVSREKKERFSLILESASTNQTSMYLCASIKASGTGDGTDTQYFGPGTRLTVL.

This clone was recorded only once. The chain is built from TRBV2 and TRBJ2-7, with 7 bases aligning to TRBD2. CDR3 length: 16 amino acids. V was clipped by 7 bases and J by 1 base; unmatched bases: 13. CDR1 is SNHLY and CDR2 is FYNNEI in the germline V gene. The CDR3, as DNA: TGTGCCAGCACCCCCCCCGGGGGGATCAGTTCCTACGAGCAGTACTTC. Translation gives CASTPPGGISSYEQYF. Looking up the rest from reference TRBV2 and TRBJ2-7 gives the full variable domain: EPEVTQTPSHQVTQMGQEVILRCVPISNHLYFYWYRQILGQKVEFLVSFYNNEISEKSEIFDDQFSVERPDGSNFTLKIRSTKLEDSAMYFCASTPPGGISSYEQYFGPGTRLTVT.

This clone was found once. This chain connects TRBV9 to TRBJ2-3, with 13 nucleotides matching TRBD2. Germline trimming cut 0 bases from V and 9 bases from J; bases unmatched to any gene: 4. The CDR3 length is 15 residues. The germline V gene has CDR1 SGDLS and CDR2 YYNGEE. CDR3 region: CASSVGGTSGTTQYF. CDR3 bases: TGTGCCAGCAGCGTAGGAGGGACTAGCGGGACAACGCAGTATTTT.

This sequence joins TRBV27 and TRBJ2-1; TRBD2 agrees at 7 bases. Trimming at V came to 8 bases and at J to 12 bases, leaving 7 bases not matched to a gene. Germline V CDR1 and CDR2: MNHEY, SMNVEV (reference sequence). This CDR3 comprises 11 residues. The DNA for the CDR3 is TGTGCCAGCCTTTGGGGCGGGAGGCAGTTCTTC. It is translated as CASLWGGRQFF.

The chain couples TRBV18 to TRBJ2-7, with a weak D call TRBD2 (5 bases). Germline V CDR1 and CDR2: KGHSH, LQKENI. The V and J ends lost 2 bases and 6 bases respectively, with 11 bases between them. This CDR3 has 13 residues. The CDR3 bases are TGTGCCAGCTCACCAGGGAGCGTCGGCGAGCAGTACTTC. Translating it yields CASSPGSVGEQYF.

Here the CDR3 reads CASSLPADQETQYF. The CDR3 coding sequence is TGTGCCAGCAGCTTACCAGCGGACCAAGAGACCCAGTACTTC. This sequence joins TRBV5-4 and TRBJ2-5, with D perhaps matching TRBD2 (5 bases). The CDR3 runs to 14 residues. In germline, CDR1 is SGHNT, CDR2 YYREEE (reference sequence). Trimming removed 2 bases at V and 0 bases at J, with 8 bases between.

The genes are TRBV10-3 and TRBJ2-1; D is possibly TRBD1 (5 bases). The CDR3 runs 11 residues. Germline values: CDR1 ENHRY, CDR2 SYGVKD. With 7 bases removed from V and 5 bases from J, the gap between germline ends came to 6 bases. The CDR3 region is CAINRNNEQFF. In nucleotides, the CDR3 is TGTGCCATCAACAGGAACAATGAGCAGTTCTTC.

J is TRBJ2-7 and V is TRBV27; 9 positions agree with TRBD2. Per the germline V gene, CDR1 is MNHEY and CDR2 is SMNVEV (reference sequence). The CDR3 is made up of 14 amino acids. V was pared by 7 bases and J by 2 bases, with 6 bases of the junction left unmatched. CDR3 DNA: TGTGCCAGCACTCCGGGACTAGCCCCCTACGAGCAGTACTTC. Translation: CASTPGLAPYEQYF.

The genes are TRBV19 and TRBJ2-7, with a possible D match to TRBD2 (6 bases). The CDR3 extends over 15 amino acids. V was trimmed by 3 bases and J by 2 bases, leaving 14 bases between them. The V gene's germline CDR1 is LNHDA and CDR2 SQIVND (reference sequence). CDR3 in amino acids: CASSIRGTYPYEQYF. The CDR3, as DNA: TGTGCCAGTAGTATTCGGGGGACTTATCCCTACGAGCAGTACTTC.

The CDR3 nucleotides read TGTGCCAGCAGCGGAGCCTACGAGCAGTACTTC. Its translation is CASSGAYEQYF. The rearrangement joins TRBV11-2 to TRBJ2-7; no clear D. V lost 5 bases and J lost 2, with 4 bases in between. CDR1 SGHAT and CDR2 FQNNGV come from the germline V gene. The CDR3 is 11 residues long.

The genes are TRBV5-8 and TRBJ1-2; D is unresolved. CDR1 is SGHTS, CDR2 YDEGEE, per germline. V was trimmed by 1 base and J by 4 bases, leaving 11 bases between them. CDR3 length equals 14 residues. The CDR3 coding sequence is TGTGCCAGCAGCTTGCGAGGCAAGGTCTATGGCTACACCTTC. Protein product: CASSLRGKVYGYTF.

In this sample, this clone turned up a few times. The V call is TRBV18, the J call TRBJ2-7; perhaps TRBD2 as D (5 bases). The CDR3 covers 13 residues. With 5 bases removed from V and 0 bases from J, the gap between germline ends came to 8 bases. CDR1 and CDR2 from the germline V gene are KGHSH and LQKENI. In nucleotides, the CDR3 is TGTGCCAGCTCAGACGGGGACTCCTACGAGCAGTACTTC. Its protein is CASSDGDSYEQYF.

The gene calls are TRBV5-1 and TRBJ2-2, with 9 bases matching TRBD1. Germline-derived CDR1 and CDR2 are SGHRS and YFSETQ. With V trimmed by 4 bases and J by 6 bases, 4 bases remained unmatched. This CDR3 comprises 14 residues. The CDR3 spells CASSPGDRAGELFF. In DNA form, the CDR3 reads TGCGCCAGCAGCCCGGGGGACAGGGCCGGGGAGCTGTTTTTT.

This chain connects TRBV10-2 to TRBJ2-2; 11 bases agree with TRBD1. CDR1 WSHSY and CDR2 SAAADI come from the germline V gene. V shed 2 bases and J 2 bases; nucleotides not matched to a gene: 7. The CDR3 sequence is 18 residues long. The CDR3 sequence: CASSELRDRGFNTGELFF. The CDR3 nucleotides are TGCGCCAGCAGTGAGCTGCGGGACAGGGGGTTCAACACCGGGGAGCTGTTTTTT.

The chain has TRBV4-2 and TRBJ2-3; 8 bases map to TRBD2. Trimming removed 0 bases from V and 1 base from J; junction bases left unmatched: 6. The CDR3 covers 17 residues. Germline V gene data show CDR1 as LGHNA and CDR2 as YNFKEQ. The DNA for the CDR3 is TGTGCCAGCAGCCAAGACAGGCGAGCGGGGGGCACAGATACGCAGTATTTT. Translated, it gives CASSQDRRAGGTDTQYF.

This chain uses TRBV7-2 with TRBJ1-5; TRBD1 agrees at 8 bases. From germline, CDR1 is SGHTA and CDR2 FQGNSA. J gave up 5 bases and V 5 bases, and 8 bases lay outside the gene matches. The CDR3 extends over 15 amino acids. The CDR3 DNA sequence: TGTGCCAGCAGCCCCCGGACAGGGCCCGATCAGCCCCAGCATTTT. Its protein product is CASSPRTGPDQPQHF.

The V gene is TRBV18, the J gene TRBJ2-1; 13 bases agree with TRBD2. Trimming cost V 3 bases and J 15 bases; bases outside gene matches: 23. This CDR3 is built from 19 residues. From germline, CDR1 is KGHSH and CDR2 LQKENI. The CDR3 nucleotides read TGTGCCAGCTCACCGTTTTTAAAGACAGGGACTAGCGGGAAGCAGCTCCGGTTCTTC. Protein: CASSPFLKTGTSGKQLRFF.

As concerns this clone: An end of the junction differs from the germline gene, which may be a read error. The rearrangement uses TRBV7-7 and TRBJ2-1; TRBD2 agrees at 9 bases. Germline-derived CDR1 and CDR2 are SSHAT and FNYEAQ (reference sequence). The CDR3 extends over 14 amino acids. CDR3 protein: CASSLRASGDEQFF. Written as DNA, the CDR3 is TGTGCTAGCAGCCTTAGGGCTAGCGGGGACGAGCAGTTCTTC.

This clone has just one count. This chain connects TRBV5-1 to TRBJ2-2; the D gene is possibly TRBD2 (5 bases). Deletions cut 4 bases from V and 5 bases from J, with 15 bases between. CDR3 size: 15 residues. CDR1 is SGHRS, CDR2 YFSETQ, per germline. CDR3 DNA sequence: TGCGCCAGCAGCCCTTGGGGAGCAGATACCGGGGAGCTGTTTTTT. It yields the protein CASSPWGADTGELFF.

The gene calls are TRBV6-1 and TRBJ1-5, with a tentative D call TRBD1 (5 bases). CDR3 length: 13 residues. V was clipped by 6 bases and J by 3 bases, with 9 bases between them. Germline loops: CDR1 MNHNS, CDR2 SASEGT. The chain's CDR3 is CASRTANNQPQHF. For the CDR3, the DNA is TGTGCCAGCAGGACAGCTAACAATCAGCCCCAGCATTTT.

The rearrangement uses TRBV28 and TRBJ1-2; 11 bases fit TRBD1. CDR3 length: 13 residues. The junction had 3 bases not matched to a gene; V was cut back by 4 bases and J by 8 bases. Germline V gene lookup returns CDR1 MDHEN and CDR2 SYDVKM. CDR3 nucleotide sequence: TGTGCCAGCAGTTCGGGACAGGGGGGCGGCTACACCTTC. The encoded protein is CASSSGQGGGYTF.